The 16 T cell receptor beta chains in this list originate from one sample, sequenced in a study of regulatory dendritic cells for organ transplantation. Profiling relied on immunoSEQ multiplex PCR, and the TCRdb table lists in-frame clones only, not all of them. Here the sample spans under 35,000 clones, roughly 84% being singletons. The sequenced sample was naive CD8+ T cells from blood. Stated subset: CD45RA+ naive T cells. These receptors were taken from a human donor in good health.

The J gene is TRBJ2-5, the V gene TRBV7-6; tentatively, D is TRBD2 (5 bases). Germline CDR1 is SGHVS and CDR2 is FNYEAQ. The CDR3 sequence is 15 residues long. V lost 1 base and J lost 2, with 11 bases in between. The chain's CDR3 is CASSLELAIQETQYF. The CDR3 nucleotides read TGTGCCAGCAGCTTAGAATTAGCGATACAAGAGACCCAGTACTTC.

The genes are TRBV7-8 and TRBJ1-3, with 7 bases that match TRBD1. J was trimmed by 4 bases and V by 5 bases; bases with no gene match: 8. The CDR3 totals 15 residues. The germline V gene encodes CDR1 SGHVS and CDR2 FQNEAQ. CDR3 protein: CASSPLQGNGNTIYF. In DNA, the CDR3 is TGTGCCAGCAGCCCCTTACAGGGGAACGGAAACACCATATATTTT.

Comments on this clone: Compared with germline, one end of the junction differs, possibly owing to a read error. The rearrangement joins TRBV5-1 to TRBJ2-7; maybe TRBD2 (5 bases). Germline lookup yields CDR1 SGHRS and CDR2 YFSETQ. This CDR3 has 14 amino acids. DNA for the CDR3: TGCGCCAGCGCCCCGCCCCGAGCGGAGATCCTACGGGGCTTC. Its translation is CASAPPRAEILRGF.

The chain joins TRBV5-1 to TRBJ2-4, with TRBD2 matching over 9 bases. The CDR3 extends over 16 amino acids. V lost 4 bases and J lost 4; bases outside the gene matches: 9. The germline V gene has CDR1 SGHRS and CDR2 YFSETQ. CDR3 coding DNA: TGCGCCAGCAGCGACCAGGGTAGCGGGGGAAAAAACATTCAGTACTTC. This codes for CASSDQGSGGKNIQYF.

The chain joins TRBV5-6 to TRBJ1-1; 7 bases are shared with TRBD1. Per germline, CDR1 SGHDT and CDR2 YYEEEE. This CDR3 region has 16 residues. Trimming removed 3 bases from V and 4 bases from J; junction bases left unmatched: 12. The CDR3 bases are TGTGCCAGCAGCTACGGACAGGTTGAATTTACCACTGAAGCTTTCTTT. Protein sequence: CASSYGQVEFTTEAFF.

The chain combines TRBV4-1 with TRBJ2-7; D remains ambiguous. CDR1 is MGHRA, CDR2 YSYEKL, per germline. This CDR3 spans 14 amino acids. The ends were cut back, 1 base at V and 5 bases at J, with 12 bases in the middle. Here the CDR3 DNA reads TGCGCCAGCAGCCAAGGCCTACGTACCGACGAGCAGTACTTC. Encoded protein: CASSQGLRTDEQYF.

The gene calls are TRBV4-3 and TRBJ2-2, with 8 bases fitting TRBD1. Trimming took 0 bases from V and 5 from J; bases not matched to a gene: 11. The CDR3 contains 18 residues. Germline CDR1 is LGHNA and CDR2 is YSLEER. The CDR3 here is CASSQDRRQGPNTGELFF. The CDR3 DNA is TGCGCCAGCAGCCAAGATAGGCGACAGGGGCCTAATACCGGGGAGCTGTTTTTT.

The J gene is TRBJ1-5, the V gene TRBV9, with D unclear. The CDR3 loop spans 15 amino acids. Germline values: CDR1 SGDLS, CDR2 YYNGEE. The V gene lost 4 bases and the J gene lost 4 bases, with 15 bases spanning the gap. For the CDR3, the DNA is TGTGCCAGCAGCCCCTCCTCGGGTACAAATCAGCCCCAGCATTTT. Amino acid sequence: CASSPSSGTNQPQHF. The full variable domain, rest sourced from reference TRBV9 and TRBJ1-5, is DSGVTQTPKHLITATGQRVTLRCSPRSGDLSVYWYQQSLDQGLQFLIQYYNGEERAKGNILERFSAQQFPDLHSELNLSSLELGDSALYFCASSPSSGTNQPQHFGDGTRLSIL.

This clone has just a few counts. This sequence joins TRBV5-1 and TRBJ1-1; maybe TRBD1 (6 bases). The V end lost 3 bases, the J end lost 0 bases, and 12 bases lay between the germline ends. The CDR3 is 15 residues long. CDR1 SGHRS and CDR2 YFSETQ come from the germline V gene. The CDR3 DNA is TGCGCCAGCAGCTGGGGGCGGAGGATGAACACTGAAGCTTTCTTT. This sequence encodes CASSWGRRMNTEAFF. Supplemented by reference TRBV5-1 and TRBJ1-1, the full variable domain reads KAGVTQTPRYLIKTRGQQVTLSCSPISGHRSVSWYQQTPGQGLQFLFEYFSETQRNKGNFPGRFSGRQFSNSRSEMNVSTLELGDSALYLCASSWGRRMNTEAFFGQGTRLTVV.

V gene TRBV5-4 combines with J gene TRBJ2-7; tentative D call: TRBD2 (5 bases). The CDR3 length is 14 residues. Trimming removed 1 base from V and 3 bases from J, with 11 bases in between. Looked up from germline, CDR1 is SGHNT and CDR2 is YYREEE (reference sequence). The CDR3 loop is CASSLSDWGYEQYF. Here the CDR3 DNA reads TGTGCCAGCAGCTTGTCGGACTGGGGCTACGAGCAGTACTTC.

The rearrangement uses TRBV6-5 and TRBJ1-1; weak D call: TRBD1 (5 bases). CDR1 MNHEY and CDR2 SVGAGI come from the germline V gene. V dropped 3 bases and J dropped 7 bases, with 12 bases sitting between them. The CDR3 is made up of 13 amino acids. The CDR3, as DNA: TGTGCCAGCAGTTATAACGTTGACAGTGAAGCTTTCTTT. This gives the protein CASSYNVDSEAFF.

The V call is TRBV5-1, the J call TRBJ1-1; 12 bases match TRBD1. The CDR3 is 17 residues long. Trimming took 0 bases from V and 2 from J; bases not matched to a gene: 5. Germline assignment: CDR1 SGHRS and CDR2 YFSETQ. DNA of the CDR3: TGCGCCAGCAGCTTGGTCGGGACAGGGGGCCGAAACACTGAAGCTTTCTTT. Amino acid sequence: CASSLVGTGGRNTEAFF.

The V call is TRBV18, the J call TRBJ2-7; 8 bases align to TRBD1. From germline, CDR1 is KGHSH and CDR2 LQKENI. The CDR3 is 13 amino acids. With V trimmed by 2 bases and J by 5 bases, 2 bases remained unmatched. CDR3 DNA sequence: TGTGCCAGCTCACCAGCAGGGGGCGACGAGCAGTACTTC. Translating gives CASSPAGGDEQYF.

The rearrangement links TRBV6-5 to TRBJ1-4, with no clear D. Trimming left V 2 bases short and J 8 bases short, with 9 bases between. The germline V gene has CDR1 MNHEY and CDR2 SVGAGI. The CDR3 has 13 residues. The CDR3 loop is CASSYPGSEKLFF. Written as DNA, the CDR3 is TGTGCCAGCAGTTACCCGGGGAGCGAAAAACTGTTTTTT.

The chain carries TRBV7-2 and TRBJ1-1; 7 nucleotides line up with TRBD1. Germline CDR1 reads SGHTA; CDR2 reads FQGNSA. This CDR3 has 14 residues. With V trimmed by 3 bases and J by 5 bases, 6 bases remained unmatched. CDR3 protein: CASSFVAGGTEAFF. The CDR3 bases are TGTGCCAGCAGCTTCGTGGCAGGGGGGACTGAAGCTTTCTTT.

The gene calls are TRBV7-9 and TRBJ2-1; TRBD1 matches 8 bases. Germline values: CDR1 SEHNR, CDR2 FQNEAQ (reference sequence). The CDR3 runs 12 residues. V lost 5 bases, J lost 7 bases, and 1 base stayed unmatched. CDR3 sequence: CASSQGANEQFF. In DNA form, the CDR3 reads TGTGCCAGCAGCCAGGGGGCGAATGAGCAGTTCTTC.